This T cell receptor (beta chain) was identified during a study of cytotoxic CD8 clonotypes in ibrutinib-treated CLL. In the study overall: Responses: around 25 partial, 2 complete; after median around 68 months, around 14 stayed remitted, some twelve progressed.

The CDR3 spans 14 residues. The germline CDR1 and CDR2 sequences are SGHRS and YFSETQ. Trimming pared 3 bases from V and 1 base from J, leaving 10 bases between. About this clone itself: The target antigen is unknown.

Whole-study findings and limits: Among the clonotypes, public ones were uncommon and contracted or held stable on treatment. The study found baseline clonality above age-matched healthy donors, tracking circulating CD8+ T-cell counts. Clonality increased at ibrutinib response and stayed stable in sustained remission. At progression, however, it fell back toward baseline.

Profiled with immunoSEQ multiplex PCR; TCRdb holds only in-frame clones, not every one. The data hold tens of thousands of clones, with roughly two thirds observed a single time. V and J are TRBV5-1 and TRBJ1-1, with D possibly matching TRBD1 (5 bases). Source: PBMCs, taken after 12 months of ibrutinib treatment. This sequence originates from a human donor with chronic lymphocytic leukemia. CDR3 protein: CASSWGDGNTEAFF. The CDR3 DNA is TGCGCCAGCAGCTGGGGGGACGGGAACACTGAAGCTTTCTTT.